The rows below give T cell receptor beta chains drawn from one sample of a study of T-cell reconstitution after alpha-beta-depleted transplantation in children. Each CDR3 protein is one row after TCRdb ran MiXCR on the PCR reads. The data hold roughly 200,000 distinct CDR3 sequences, with 8% to 10% observed a single time. Sample: PBMCs from the stem cell graft donor, taken from the stem cell graft. These receptors were taken from a human donor who donated a stem cell graft to a child with acute lymphoblastic leukemia. The CDR3 runs from the conserved cysteine through the conserved F or W. A D gene is named only where the DNA matches it firmly. Clone size, where shown, is once, few, many, or a class for clones that have expanded.

d_gene,j_gene,v_gene,abundance,CDR3aa,CDR3nt
NA,TRBJ1-6,TRBV7-7,many,CASSPGGTPHNSPLHF,TGTGCCAGCAGCCCCGGGGGGACCCCGCATAATTCACCCCTCCACTTT
TRBD1,TRBJ2-3,TRBV19,many,CAIKGTGETDTQYF,TGTGCCATAAAGGGGACAGGGGAGACAGATACGCAGTATTTT
NA,TRBJ2-1,TRBV19,many,CASSGGGVSYNEQFF,TGTGCCAGTAGTGGGGGCGGGGTGTCCTACAATGAGCAGTTCTTC
TRBD1,TRBJ2-2,TRBV5-1,NA,CASSLGDREDTGELFF,TGCGCCAGCAGCTTGGGGGACAGGGAGGACACCGGGGAGCTGTTTTTT
NA,TRBJ2-7,TRBV6-5,few,CASWYGDEQYF,TGTGCCAGCTGGTACGGAGACGAGCAGTACTTC
NA,TRBJ2-2,TRBV4-3,many,CASSQDDREAGELFF,TGCGCCAGCAGCCAAGATGACAGGGAGGCCGGGGAGCTGTTTTTT
NA,TRBJ1-1,TRBV7-9,many,CASSLGAAGDTEAFF,TGTGCCAGCAGCTTAGGGGCGGCAGGGGACACTGAAGCTTTCTTT
NA,TRBJ1-5,TRBV7-6,NA,CASSLDYRNSNQPQHF,TGTGCCAGCAGCTTAGATTACAGAAATAGCAATCAGCCCCAGCATTTT
TRBD1,TRBJ1-4,TRBV27,many,CASSRWTGQRSPTNEKLFF,TGTGCCAGCAGCAGATGGACAGGCCAACGAAGCCCAACTAATGAAAAACTGTTTTTT
NA,TRBJ2-1,TRBV7-9,many,CASSATANNEQFF,TGTGCCAGCAGCGCGACAGCTAACAATGAGCAGTTCTTC
NA,TRBJ2-2,TRBV7-2,NA,CASSPADDQSGELFF,TGTGCCAGCAGCCCCGCAGACGACCAATCCGGGGAGCTGTTTTTT
TRBD1,TRBJ1-2,TRBV29-1,many,CSVELGTAGYTF,TGCAGCGTTGAACTTGGGACAGCTGGCTACACCTTC
TRBD2,TRBJ2-3,TRBV5-1,NA,CASSLNGGGADGDTQYF,TGCGCCAGCAGCTTGAATGGCGGGGGGGCCGACGGAGATACGCAGTATTTT
NA,TRBJ2-6,TRBV11-2,many,CASSLDWGSGANVLTF,TGTGCCAGCAGCTTAGATTGGGGGTCTGGGGCCAACGTCCTGACTTTC
TRBD1,TRBJ2-3,TRBV5-1,NA,CASSFDRGTDTQYF,TGCGCCAGCAGCTTCGACAGGGGTACAGATACGCAGTATTTT
TRBD1,TRBJ2-2,TRBV10-3,few,CAIPADRTNTGELFF,TGTGCCATACCAGCGGACAGGACTAACACCGGGGAGCTGTTTTTT